Listed here are 22 T cell receptor beta chains from one sample, sequenced in a study of T-cell memory formation after mild COVID-19. MiXCR, run by TCRdb on the 5' RACE reads, gives a single entry per CDR3 protein. Among more than 250,000 distinct CDR3 sequences listed, 16% were seen once. The sample consisted of PBMCs or a T cell subset sorted from them (not recorded which). The receptors derive from a man younger than 35 who had mild COVID-19 (a few samples of this study predate the infection). Cell type and time point are not known.

This clonotype showed up just a few times. The genes are TRBV5-1 and TRBJ2-3, with TRBD2 matching 8 bases. Germline lookup yields CDR1 SGHRS and CDR2 YFSETQ. J gave up 2 bases and V 6 bases, and 5 bases lay outside the gene matches. The CDR3 covers 14 residues. The CDR3 is CASTVSGVTDTQYF. CDR3 nucleotide sequence: TGCGCCAGCACGGTTAGCGGGGTCACAGATACGCAGTATTTT.

Worth noting for this clonotype: It is likely a read error, because the conserved phenylalanine at the end of the CDR3 is missing. The chain employs TRBV15 and TRBJ1-4; D gene unclear. CDR1 is LNHNV, CDR2 YYDKDF, per germline (reference sequence). The CDR3 is 15 amino acids. The V end was cut by 0 bases, the J end by 5 bases, with 10 bases between. CDR3 in amino acids: CATSRDVRGNEKLFY. CDR3 coding DNA: TGTGCCACCAGCAGAGATGTTCGAGGAAATGAAAAACTGTTTTAT.

This clonotype showed up just a few times. The CDR3 spells CASSPGPRGNQPQHF. CDR3 DNA sequence: TGTGCCAGCAGCCCCGGCCCGAGGGGGAATCAGCCCCAGCATTTT. The genes are TRBV7-9 and TRBJ1-5; D may be TRBD1 (6 bases). Germline CDR1 SEHNR, CDR2 FQNEAQ (reference sequence). V was trimmed by 5 bases and J by 4 bases, leaving 15 bases between them. The CDR3 contains 15 residues.

DNA of the CDR3: TGTGCCAGCAGCCTGGGGCAGCCACTTAACTATGGCTACACCTTC. It translates to CASSLGQPLNYGYTF. V usage is TRBV11-2 and J usage is TRBJ1-2; D is perhaps TRBD1 (5 bases). V lost 5 bases, J lost 1 base, and 14 bases lay in between. This CDR3 contains 15 residues. Germline lookup yields CDR1 SGHAT and CDR2 FQNNGV.

The chain links TRBV6-6 to TRBJ2-3, with TRBD2 as a possible D gene (5 bases). V shed 10 bases and J shed 0 bases, with 14 bases lying between them. CDR1 is MNHNY, CDR2 SVGAGI, per germline (reference sequence). This CDR3 region has 14 residues. The CDR3 coding sequence is TGTGCCATTCGCGAGCGGCGTAGCACAGATACGCAGTATTTT. It is translated as CAIRERRSTDTQYF.

Only a few counts were recorded for this clonotype. This chain connects TRBV7-9 to TRBJ2-7; the match to TRBD1 covers 8 bases. Losses at the gene ends were 1 base for V and 5 bases for J; bases not matched to a gene: 7. Germline V gene sequence: CDR1 SEHNR, CDR2 FQNEAQ (reference sequence). This CDR3 contains 15 residues. As DNA, the CDR3 is TGTGCCAGCAGCTTAGACCGGCAGGGGGCCAACGAGCAGTACTTC. Translated, it gives CASSLDRQGANEQYF.

This clonotype was picked up a small number of times. The chain is built from TRBV5-1 and TRBJ1-5, with a weak D call TRBD1 (5 bases). Germline assignment: CDR1 SGHRS and CDR2 YFSETQ. V gave up 1 base and J gave up 7 bases, with 9 bases separating them. The CDR3 is made up of 13 amino acids. CDR3 sequence (DNA): TGCGCCAGCAGCTTGCAGGGCTGGCAGCCCCAGCATTTT. Its protein is CASSLQGWQPQHF.

The J gene is TRBJ1-2, the V gene TRBV7-2; D is uncertain. V shed 4 bases and J shed 3 bases, with 12 bases lying between them. Per germline, CDR1 SGHTA and CDR2 FQGNSA. CDR3 length: 14 amino acids. In DNA form, the CDR3 reads TGTGCCAGCAGCTCCACCGGTCGGGACTATGGCTACACCTTC. This translates into CASSSTGRDYGYTF. Full variable domain (remainder filled in from reference TRBV7-2 and TRBJ1-2): GAGVSQSPSNKVTEKGKDVELRCDPISGHTALYWYRQSLGQGLEFLIYFQGNSAPDKSGLPSDRFSAERTGGSVSTLTIQRTQQEDSAVYLCASSSTGRDYGYTFGSGTRLTVV.

The chain carries TRBV4-1 and TRBJ2-3; no reliable D call. The CDR3 consists of 11 residues. Trimming stripped 8 bases from V and 6 bases from J, with 9 bases between. Germline-derived CDR1 and CDR2 are MGHRA and YSYEKL. The CDR3: CASARSDTQYF. In nucleotides, the CDR3 is TGCGCCAGCGCCCGGAGTGATACGCAGTATTTT.

This clonotype was counted at least ten times. The V call is TRBV7-9, the J call TRBJ2-1; perhaps TRBD2 as D (5 bases). This CDR3 is built from 13 residues. CDR1 SEHNR and CDR2 FQNEAQ come from the germline V gene (reference sequence). V lost 1 base to trimming and J lost 9 bases, with 10 bases between them. Here the CDR3 DNA reads TGTGCCAGCAGCTTAGACCTAGCTCTTGAGCAGTTCTTC. It encodes CASSLDLALEQFF.

V gene TRBV5-1 combines with J gene TRBJ1-1; tentatively, D is TRBD1 (5 bases). Germline loops: CDR1 SGHRS, CDR2 YFSETQ. The CDR3 is made up of 16 amino acids. V was cut by 5 bases and J by 2 bases, with 19 bases left in between. The CDR3 sequence: CASSQGGRAVNTEAFF. DNA of the CDR3: TGCGCCAGCAGTCAGGGAGGCAGGGCAGTTAACACTGAAGCTTTCTTT. Full variable domain (remainder filled in from reference TRBV5-1 and TRBJ1-1): KAGVTQTPRYLIKTRGQQVTLSCSPISGHRSVSWYQQTPGQGLQFLFEYFSETQRNKGNFPGRFSGRQFSNSRSEMNVSTLELGDSALYLCASSQGGRAVNTEAFFGQGTRLTVV.

V gene TRBV3-1 combines with J gene TRBJ2-2; D not certain. This CDR3 is 16 amino acids long. The V gene lost 7 bases and the J gene lost 3 bases, with 18 bases spanning the gap. The V gene's germline CDR1 is LGHDT and CDR2 YNNKEL (reference sequence). The CDR3 DNA sequence: TGTGCCAGCACCCCCAGTAAAACAGCCGACACCGGGGAGCTGTTTTTT. This translates into CASTPSKTADTGELFF.

This clonotype appeared many times. The gene calls are TRBV7-2 and TRBJ1-6; no definite D call. Germline values: CDR1 SGHTA, CDR2 FQGNSA. Trimming pared 4 bases from V and 10 bases from J, leaving 14 bases between. This CDR3 has 14 amino acids. The CDR3 loop reads CASSSAYGRSPLHF. DNA for the CDR3: TGTGCCAGCAGCTCAGCCTACGGCCGATCACCCCTCCACTTT.

This chain connects TRBV4-2 to TRBJ2-2; D ambiguous. The V and J ends lost 0 bases and 0 bases respectively, with 8 bases between them. CDR3 length: 16 amino acids. Looked up from germline, CDR1 is LGHNA and CDR2 is YNFKEQ. The CDR3 DNA is TGTGCCAGCAGCCAAGATCTCGTGGCGAACACCGGGGAGCTGTTTTTT. Translated, it gives CASSQDLVANTGELFF.

This clonotype was found a few times. The chain recombines TRBV7-9 with TRBJ2-7; D not resolved. The germline gives CDR1 SEHNR, CDR2 FQNEAQ (reference sequence). Trimming took 2 bases from V and 3 from J, leaving 14 bases between them. CDR3 size: 15 residues. The CDR3 sequence is CASSLIVGGVYEQYF. In DNA form, the CDR3 reads TGTGCCAGCAGCTTAATCGTCGGCGGAGTCTACGAGCAGTACTTC. The whole variable domain, remainder taken from reference TRBV7-9 and TRBJ2-7, is DTGVSQNPRHKITKRGQNVTFRCDPISEHNRLYWYRQTLGQGPEFLTYFQNEAQLEKSRLLSDRFSAERPKGSFSTLEIQRTEQGDSAMYLCASSLIVGGVYEQYFGPGTRLTVT.

The V call is TRBV4-1, the J call TRBJ2-5; 12 bases align to TRBD1. The junction had 5 bases not matched to a gene; V was cut back by 4 bases and J by 5 bases. CDR1 is MGHRA and CDR2 is YSYEKL in the germline V gene. This CDR3 comprises 15 residues. The CDR3, as DNA: TGCGCCAGCAGCCGGGACAGGGGGCGCCGCGAGACCCAGTACTTC. It yields the protein CASSRDRGRRETQYF.

This chain uses TRBV6-6 with TRBJ2-1, with 10 bases lining up with TRBD2. This CDR3 is built from 14 residues. CDR1 is MNHNY, CDR2 SVGAGI, per germline (reference sequence). V shed 4 bases, J shed 8 bases, and the junction held 5 bases outside the gene matches. CDR3 coding DNA: TGTGCCAGCAGTTGGAGCGGGGGGGGTTATGAGCAGTTCTTC. This translates into CASSWSGGGYEQFF.

The V gene is TRBV7-9, the J gene TRBJ2-6; D is ambiguous. Trimming removed 7 bases at V and 6 bases at J, with 16 bases between. The CDR3 spans 15 residues. Germline V lookup: CDR1 SEHNR, CDR2 FQNEAQ (reference sequence). CDR3 sequence: CASTSIWVEANVLTF. The CDR3, as DNA: TGTGCCAGCACCTCAATCTGGGTTGAGGCCAACGTCCTGACTTTC.

This clonotype was detected only a few times. The CDR3 region has the DNA TGTGCCACCAGCAGAGATAAACGCGGGGTGAACTTCAGCTCCTACGAGCAGTACGTC. Amino acid sequence: CATSRDKRGVNFSSYEQYV. The chain employs TRBV15 and TRBJ2-7; possibly TRBD2 for D (6 bases). This CDR3 has 19 amino acids. The ends were cut back, 0 bases at V and 0 bases at J, with 21 bases in the middle. Germline assignment: CDR1 LNHNV and CDR2 YYDKDF (reference sequence).

This clonotype came up a few times. The V and J genes are TRBV5-6 and TRBJ2-1; unclear D gene. Germline V gene data show CDR1 as SGHDT and CDR2 as YYEEEE. The length of the CDR3 is 14 residues. The germline V and J ends were trimmed by 1 base and 1 base, with 6 bases remaining between them. CDR3 sequence reads: CASSLRRSYNEQFF. The CDR3 DNA follows: TGTGCCAGCAGCTTGCGAAGGTCCTACAATGAGCAGTTCTTC.

The rearrangement uses TRBV29-1 and TRBJ1-2, with unresolved D. The germline V and J ends were trimmed by 7 bases and 0 bases, with 9 bases remaining between them. Germline CDR1 and CDR2: SQVTM and ANQGSEA. CDR3 length: 12 amino acids. CDR3 bases: TGCAGCGCCACGGAACCTAACTATGGCTACACCTTC. This gives the protein CSATEPNYGYTF. Supplemented by reference TRBV29-1 and TRBJ1-2, the full variable domain reads SAVISQKPSRDICQRGTSLTIQCQVDSQVTMMFWYRQQPGQSLTLIATANQGSEATYESGFVIDKFPISRPNLTFSTLTVSNMSPEDSSIYLCSATEPNYGYTFGSGTRLTVV.

This clonotype was recorded a few times. The V gene is TRBV7-9, the J gene TRBJ2-7, with a tentative D call TRBD1 (6 bases). The V gene lost 5 bases and the J gene lost 4 bases, with 12 bases spanning the gap. CDR1 SEHNR and CDR2 FQNEAQ come from the germline V gene (reference sequence). The CDR3 sequence is 13 residues long. CDR3 nucleotides: TGTGCCAGCAGCCCCCCGGACAGATACGAGCAGTACTTC. This gives the protein CASSPPDRYEQYF.